This T cell receptor beta chain was found in a study of regulatory T cells in long-lasting Graves disease. Across the whole study: Graves' patients, diagnosed recently, had received antithyroid drugs under 3 months.

Time point given: newly diagnosed GD, antithyroid drugs for less than 3 months. Scientists built the TCR library using RNA that was extracted from PBMCs. A peripheral blood sample, roughly 9.8 milliliters in volume, was drawn into EDTA tubes. The authors built TCR beta libraries using iRepertoire HTBI primers and Arm-PCR of CDR3 regions. MiXCR, run by TCRdb on the multiplex PCR reads, gives a single entry per CDR3 protein. The sample gives a few hundred thousand distinct CDR3 sequences, roughly a fifth of which show up once; about 14% is in the top ten. This clonotype was observed at least ten times. The sequences come from peripheral blood mononuclear cells (PBMCs), collected at new diagnosis, from a patient treated with antithyroid drugs. The sequence came from a female donor with Graves disease.

The chain's CDR3 is CASSSGLAGGSSRADTQYF. The CDR3 nucleotides are TGTGCCAGCAGTTCCGGACTAGCGGGGGGCTCAAGCAGGGCAGATACGCAGTATTTT. This chain links TRBV12-3 or TRBV12-4 with TRBJ2-3; 14 nucleotides line up with TRBD2. V lost 4 bases and J lost 4; bases outside the gene matches: 13. The CDR3 runs to 19 residues.